The clone carrying this T cell receptor (beta chain) is judged medium-sized. The source of the sample is a study of circulating CD8 cells and anti-PD-1 response in melanoma. From live CD3+CD8+TCRalphabeta+ cells, four PD-1 and/or TIGIT subsets were sorted. In germline, CDR1 is LNHDA, CDR2 SQIVND (reference sequence). CDR3 length equals 16 residues. Trimming took 4 bases from V and 6 from J; bases not matched to a gene: 8. Using approximately 14 ng of total RNA, TCR libraries were made with the QIAseq Immune Repertoire TCR panel. Via MiXCR, TCRdb re-called the reads, giving one row per CDR3 protein. The sample includes around 390 distinct CDR3 sequences, over 3.5% of them seen just once.

The sequence was obtained from a human donor with melanoma. V gene TRBV19 combines with J gene TRBJ2-2; 10 nucleotides agree with TRBD2. The source was CD8+ T cells from PBMCs, collected at baseline or after one month of anti-PD-1 therapy (not recorded which). CDR3 in amino acids: CASSTALAGTAGELFF. CDR3 sequence (DNA): TGTGCCAGTAGTACTGCACTAGCGGGAACTGCCGGGGAGCTGTTTTTT.